These T cell receptor beta chains were read from a single sample in a study of technical replicates of blood from several donors. Profiling relied on immunoSEQ multiplex PCR, and the TCRdb table lists in-frame clones only, not all of them. The sample has fewer than 20,000 clones, 82% seen once. Sequenced material: PBMCs. The receptor source for this set is a human donor in good health. Some clones in this sample may be carry-over from other donors' samples. CDR3s include the opening cysteine and the closing phenylalanine or tryptophan. The order of the fields is clone size, V gene, CDR3 protein. Clone size, where shown, is once, few, many, or a class for clones that have expanded.

abundance: -
v_gene: TRBV5-1
CDR3aa: CASSWQGAEDTQYF

abundance: once
v_gene: TRBV25-1
CDR3aa: CASSEAGVHNEKLFF

abundance: -
v_gene: TRBV25-1
CDR3aa: CASREEALGNTIYF

abundance: -
v_gene: TRBV10-2
CDR3aa: CASSDPGALDTQYF

abundance: -
v_gene: TRBV5-1
CDR3aa: CASSWDRDQPQHF

abundance: few
v_gene: TRBV19
CDR3aa: CASSPRWGTGTSGVYEQYF

abundance: -
v_gene: TRBV9
CDR3aa: CASSVHRTSGIYEQYF

abundance: -
v_gene: TRBV19
CDR3aa: CASSSGTGRYEQYF

abundance: -
v_gene: TRBV27
CDR3aa: CASSLIGFANTGELFF

abundance: -
v_gene: TRBV27
CDR3aa: CASSLGLDRGEQYF

abundance: -
v_gene: TRBV18
CDR3aa: CASSASANSNQPQHF

abundance: -
v_gene: TRBV4-3
CDR3aa: CASSQFGGGSLGDTQYF

abundance: -
v_gene: TRBV14
CDR3aa: CASSQGWTGSSYEQYF

abundance: few
v_gene: TRBV7-9
CDR3aa: CASTPGGGSVEQYF

abundance: -
v_gene: TRBV5-1
CDR3aa: CASSFGQGSGYTF

abundance: few
v_gene: TRBV5-1
CDR3aa: CASSLGAANTEAFF

abundance: -
v_gene: TRBV2
CDR3aa: CASSPGLAVEGELFF

abundance: -
v_gene: TRBV5-4
CDR3aa: CASSLAGGQAGELFF

abundance: -
v_gene: TRBV14
CDR3aa: CASSQDLGTSVPETQYF

abundance: -
v_gene: TRBV19
CDR3aa: CASSDQGLAGAGELFF

abundance: -
v_gene: TRBV27
CDR3aa: CASSPRLAGGSDTQYF

abundance: -
v_gene: TRBV12-2
CDR3aa: CASRLAIVPTGSYEQYF

abundance: -
v_gene: TRBV7-2
CDR3aa: CASSLGLAGGTEAFF

abundance: few
v_gene: TRBV29-1
CDR3aa: CSVEDDRPGYTF

abundance: -
v_gene: TRBV30
CDR3aa: CAWSVRGRGFSGELFF

abundance: -
v_gene: TRBV2
CDR3aa: CASSETLADYKGDTQYF

abundance: -
v_gene: TRBV18
CDR3aa: CASSPAAAYEQYF

abundance: -
v_gene: TRBV6-1
CDR3aa: CASSAPGGLNNSPLHF

abundance: -
v_gene: TRBV28
CDR3aa: CASSLSPWRGSYNEQFF

abundance: -
v_gene: TRBV28
CDR3aa: CASTSPGERNTGELFF

abundance: -
v_gene: TRBV5-1
CDR3aa: CASSLSQTGETQYF

abundance: -
v_gene: TRBV6-5
CDR3aa: CASSRTSGTLNEQFF

abundance: -
v_gene: TRBV19
CDR3aa: CASSIGGLNYGYTF

abundance: -
v_gene: TRBV7-9
CDR3aa: CASSLYGKETQYF

abundance: -
v_gene: TRBV11-3
CDR3aa: CASSSKLGTGELFF

abundance: once
v_gene: TRBV28
CDR3aa: CASSLSGRGHAGELFF

abundance: -
v_gene: TRBV5-4
CDR3aa: CASSLGDRGYNEQFF

abundance: few
v_gene: TRBV7-9
CDR3aa: CASSPTGDTEAFF

abundance: once
v_gene: TRBV7-8
CDR3aa: CASSLRREVPYEQYF

abundance: -
v_gene: TRBV5-1
CDR3aa: CASSWGGRTYEQYF

abundance: -
v_gene: TRBV6-5
CDR3aa: CASRVSGTSDGSQHF